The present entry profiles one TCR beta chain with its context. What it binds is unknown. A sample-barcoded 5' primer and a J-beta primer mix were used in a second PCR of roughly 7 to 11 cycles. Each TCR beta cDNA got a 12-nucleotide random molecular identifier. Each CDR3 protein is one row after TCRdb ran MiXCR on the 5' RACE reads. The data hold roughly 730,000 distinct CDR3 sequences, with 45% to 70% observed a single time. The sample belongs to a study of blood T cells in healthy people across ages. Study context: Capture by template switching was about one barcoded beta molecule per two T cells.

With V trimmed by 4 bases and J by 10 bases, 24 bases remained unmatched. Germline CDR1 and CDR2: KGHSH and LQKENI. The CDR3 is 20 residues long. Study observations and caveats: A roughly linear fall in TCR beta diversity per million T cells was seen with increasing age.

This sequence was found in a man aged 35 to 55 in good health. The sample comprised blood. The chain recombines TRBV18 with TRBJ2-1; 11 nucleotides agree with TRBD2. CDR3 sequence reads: CASSRQSTSGATSQSREQFF. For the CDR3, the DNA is TGTGCCAGCTCACGCCAGTCGACTAGCGGGGCCACAAGTCAAAGCCGCGAGCAGTTCTTC.